This T cell receptor beta chain originates from a study of response to subunit inactivated influenza vaccine. Study results and limitations: That few new T cells are recruited by each seasonal influenza vaccination was the authors' suggestion.

Germline V CDR1 and CDR2: SGHTA, FQGNSA. V lost 3 bases, J lost 5 bases, and 8 bases stayed unmatched. The CDR3 runs 15 residues. TCRdb re-called the RT-PCR reads with MiXCR, one entry per CDR3 protein. The data contain under 550,000 distinct CDR3 sequences, under 8.5% of them singletons. This clonotype was seen a handful of times. The antigen remains undetermined. The TCR was taken from a man between 50 and 69 years old who received an inactivated influenza vaccine. This chain connects TRBV7-2 to TRBJ2-5, with 8 bases that match TRBD1. The material sequenced was PBMCs from blood, taken about 23 months after vaccination. CDR3 DNA: TGTGCCAGCAGCTTGAATCAGGGGGCTGGGGAGACCCAGTACTTC. This codes for CASSLNQGAGETQYF.